This T cell receptor (beta chain) was sequenced in a study of Ad26.COV2.S vaccination and SARS-CoV-2 variants. The protocol was immunoSEQ multiplex PCR, while the TCRdb copy is restricted to in-frame clones and leaves out a portion. This table holds some 290,000 clones, approximately 86% found once. CDR1 LGHDT and CDR2 YNNKEL come from the germline V gene (reference sequence). The CDR3 covers 13 residues. V was trimmed by 0 bases and J by 6 bases, leaving 6 bases between them. Treatment of the sample: roughly 19 received Ad26.COV2.S at low or high dose, single or two shots; roughly five received placebo; per-sample allocation not given. Samples were taken on day 63 after the first vaccine or placebo injection. Expression of Wuhan-strain SARS-CoV-2 spike came from the Ad26 vector that formed the vaccine.

The starting material was peripheral blood, obtained in a trial of Ad26.COV2.S vaccine versus placebo. The clonotype was recovered from a person between 18 and 65 years old who received the Ad26.COV2.S COVID-19 vaccine or a placebo. This sequence joins TRBV3-1 (or the pseudogene TRBV3-2) and TRBJ1-5, with no clear D. CDR3 region: CASSQDGAQPQHF. Here the CDR3 DNA reads TGTGCCAGCAGCCAAGATGGTGCTCAGCCCCAGCATTTT.